The 6 T cell receptor beta chains below were found in one sample sequenced in a study of CD8 T cells in ankylosing spondylitis. No cognate antigen is known for these TCRs. Via MiXCR, TCRdb re-called the 5' RACE reads, giving one row per CDR3 protein. The top ten clones hold 30% of a sample with 75,000 to 95,000 distinct CDR3 sequences, roughly 8.5% of them seen once. Study-wide findings and caveats: In ankylosing spondylitis blood, a motif of several highly homologous TCR beta variants appeared characteristic.

Sequencing was carried out using blood, either unsorted or a sorted T cell fraction (not recorded which). These receptors were taken from a male donor with ankylosing spondylitis.

This clonotype turned up a few times. V and J are TRBV7-2 and TRBJ2-3; 10 nucleotides align to TRBD2. Germline loops: CDR1 SGHTA, CDR2 FQGNSA. This CDR3 comprises 17 residues. Trimming cost V 6 bases and J 6 bases; bases outside gene matches: 15. This CDR3 is CASRLSTSGFGLDTQYF. CDR3 DNA sequence: TGTGCCAGCAGATTATCGACTAGCGGGTTTGGGTTGGATACGCAGTATTTT. Together with reference TRBV7-2 and TRBJ2-3, the CDR3 gives the full variable domain: GAGVSQSPSNKVTEKGKDVELRCDPISGHTALYWYRQSLGQGLEFLIYFQGNSAPDKSGLPSDRFSAERTGGSVSTLTIQRTQQEDSAVYLCASRLSTSGFGLDTQYFGPGTRLTVL.

The rearrangement links TRBV30 to TRBJ2-1; possible D gene TRBD1, 5 bases. The CDR3 loop spans 13 amino acids. Germline CDR1 is GTSNPN and CDR2 is SVGIG (reference sequence). The V end lost 7 bases, the J end lost 4 bases, and 14 bases lay between the germline ends. The CDR3 reads CASLSRAYNEQFF. For the CDR3, the DNA is TGTGCCTCGCTAAGCAGGGCATACAATGAGCAGTTCTTC.

This clonotype occurred a few times. The J gene is TRBJ1-1, the V gene TRBV3-1, with 7 bases identical to TRBD1. V shed 1 base, J shed 5 bases, and the junction held 7 bases outside the gene matches. The CDR3 sequence is 15 residues long. From germline, CDR1 is LGHDT and CDR2 YNNKEL (reference sequence). The CDR3 region is CASSQGESTGTEAFF. For the CDR3, the DNA is TGTGCCAGCAGCCAAGGTGAATCGACAGGGACTGAAGCTTTCTTT.

This clonotype showed up many times. The chain has TRBV29-1 and TRBJ1-2; 8 bases map to TRBD1. J gave up 2 bases and V 6 bases, and 5 bases lay outside the gene matches. CDR1 and CDR2 (germline): SQVTM, ANQGSEA. CDR3 length: 13 residues. This CDR3 reads CSVGQGTNYGYTF. CDR3 sequence (DNA): TGCAGCGTCGGACAGGGTACCAACTATGGCTACACCTTC.

In this sample, this clonotype turned up many times. V gene TRBV29-1 combines with J gene TRBJ2-1; D might be TRBD1 or TRBD2, each matching 7 bases. With 3 bases removed from V and 6 bases from J, the gap between germline ends came to 15 bases. The length of the CDR3 is 14 residues. Germline V lookup: CDR1 SQVTM, CDR2 ANQGSEA. CDR3 bases: TGCAGCGTTGAGGTGACAGGGAGGGGCAATGAGCAGTTCTTC. It translates to CSVEVTGRGNEQFF.

This clonotype was seen a few times. The chain links TRBV27 to TRBJ2-7, with D maybe TRBD1 (6 bases). CDR1 and CDR2 from the germline V gene are MNHEY and SMNVEV (reference sequence). V dropped 8 bases and J dropped 5 bases, with 10 bases sitting between them. The CDR3 consists of 11 residues. The CDR3 loop is CASGDIHEQYF. DNA of the CDR3: TGTGCCAGCGGGGACATCCACGAGCAGTACTTC.